This T cell receptor beta chain was sequenced during a study of identical twins (dated by TCRdb to 2016 to 2017). Background for the entire study: To test whether fetal clonotypes persist, the study used deep sequencing on TCR alpha and beta repertoires from monozygotic twins, unrelated adults of various ages, and cord blood. To rule out contamination, the twin experiments were replicated at different times with different library preparation protocols. Overall study outcomes, separate from this receptor: Out-of-frame TCR alpha sharing in monozygotic twins was systematically underestimated by recombination models, whereas sharing between unrelated individuals was in agreement with the recombination models. Compared with coincidental sharing between unrelated individuals, out-of-frame TCR alpha sequences shared between twins showed an excess of sequences with low generation probability. Abundant cord blood beta clonotypes had fewer insertions, young adult naive repertoires showed a similar but weaker trend, and memory repertoires showed no such trend. Because the same donors could not be followed over many years, the conclusions relied on cross-sectional statistical analysis. Invariant T cells such as MAIT and iNKT could partly confound zero-insertion analyses, though diverse VJ usage argued against this for most clonotypes. A weaker excess of twin sharing was found in beta out-of-frame sequences because the signal-to-noise ratio was lowered by fewer shared sequences.

Every donor in the study was a healthy Caucasian. Three pairs of female monozygotic twins, all aged 18 to 29 years, made up the twin cohort. Positive isolation kits from Invitrogen were used to isolate the CD4+ and CD8+ T cell populations. With respect to this clonotype: Which antigen it targets is not known. The record has no base qualities; no much larger clone is one base away.

Receptor amplification or capture employed 5' RACE. TCRdb records Illumina HiSeq 2000 as the sequencer. Template switching added a universal primer binding site, and the final cDNA carried a unique molecular identifier that allowed TCR cDNA molecules to be counted accurately. Specific primers in the conserved constant-segment region were used to synthesize first-strand cDNA for the TCR alpha and beta chains. To control for contamination, every cDNA library carried two barcodes: a SMART-Mk sample barcode plus Illumina barcodes. TruSeq adapter sequences along with Illumina sample barcodes were introduced in two successive PCR steps. TCR alpha and beta cDNA libraries were sequenced on the Illumina HiSeq platform with custom primers. Turning to the authors' computational methods: Raw reads were processed with MiGEC to extract unique molecular identifiers, and MiXCR was used to determine CDR3 positions. Recombination models were inferred per individual with the repgenHMM and IGoR tools using an EM algorithm. The tcR package in R was used for shared clonotype analysis, with sharing normalized by the product of cloneset sizes. To study raw recombination free of thymic and clonal selection effects, out-of-frame nonproductive sequences were analyzed. TCRdb itself trimmed the public reads at Q25 with fastp, ran MiXCR and retained productive beta chains. Rows merge per CDR3 protein into single entries with the most common DNA and genes. These V and J calls are TCRdb output, not the study's own analysis. The table for this sample lists approximately 300,000 distinct CDR3 sequences; roughly 10% of them were counted only once. Roughly 6.8% of the sample is taken by the ten largest.

Based on the germline V gene (reference sequence), the CDR1 and CDR2 sequences are PRHDT and FYEKMQ. Cut back by 5 bases and 9 bases, the V and J ends lie 17 bases apart. Reading from cysteine to phenylalanine, the CDR3 counts 15 amino acids. Left in the record is the CDR3 DNA by itself, 45 bases read in frame from the first base. The same sample was also studied in work on yellow fever vaccine responses in identical twins. As noted in the second study: According to the authors, the vaccine-induced T cell response in identical twins seemed to be partly convergent and partly specific to each individual. Focusing on identical twins, the study followed the T cell clones that responded to the vaccine, and did so with precision.

The chain links TRBV13 with TRBJ1-6, and the D gene may be TRBD1, 6 bases matching. The source material was CD8+ T cells sorted from blood. The TCR was taken from a woman younger than 30 in good health. Here is the DNA: TGTGCCAGCAGCGGGAACAGGGAAGGGGGTTCACCCCTCCACTTT. It encodes CASSGNREGGSPLHF.